One sample yielded the 30 T cell receptor beta chains listed below, sequenced in a study of OX40 agonist ivuxolimab in advanced cancers. Repertoires were generated with immunoSEQ multiplex PCR, while TCRdb's copy carries only in-frame clones and drops some. The sample contains about 57,000 clones, over 80% of which appear only once. Sequenced here: CD4+ or CD8+ T cells sorted from blood, sampled in a trial of the OX40 agonist ivuxolimab. The receptors were gathered from an adult with an advanced solid tumor such as melanoma, head and neck, liver or kidney cancer.

In its sample, this clone was seen a few times. The chain combines TRBV7-9 with TRBJ1-5; 8 nucleotides align to TRBD1. Germline values: CDR1 SEHNR, CDR2 FQNEAQ (reference sequence). V shed 5 bases and J 1 base; nucleotides not matched to a gene: 1. This CDR3 region has 14 residues. The chain's CDR3 is CASSAGGSNQPQHF. CDR3 sequence (DNA): TGTGCCAGCAGCGCAGGGGGCAGCAATCAGCCCCAGCATTTT.

This clone has just one count. V is TRBV6-5 and J is TRBJ1-1; D is unclear. The CDR3 loop spans 15 amino acids. V lost 3 bases and J 5 bases, leaving 16 bases between the germline ends. Germline-derived CDR1 and CDR2 are MNHEY and SVGAGI. This CDR3 is CASSYKPASWTEAFF. The CDR3 DNA follows: TGTGCCAGCAGTTATAAACCGGCCTCGTGGACTGAAGCTTTCTTT.

J is TRBJ2-7 and V is TRBV6-6, with D perhaps TRBD1 or TRBD2 (6 bases each). Germline loops: CDR1 MNHNY, CDR2 SVGAGI (reference sequence). This CDR3 is 14 amino acids long. Trimming shortened V by 5 bases and J by 5 bases, and 16 bases separated the two germline ends. The CDR3 coding sequence is TGTGCCAGCAGTGCGCCGGGGGCTGGCGACGAGCAGTACTTC. It codes for CASSAPGAGDEQYF.

This chain uses TRBV30 with TRBJ1-5; the D gene is possibly TRBD1 (5 bases). Trimming removed 1 base from V and 4 bases from J, with 14 bases in between. The CDR3 runs to 15 residues. CDR1 GTSNPN and CDR2 SVGIG come from the germline V gene (reference sequence). CDR3 residues: CAWSGKGLFNQPQHF. CDR3 nucleotides: TGTGCCTGGAGTGGGAAGGGGCTGTTTAATCAGCCCCAGCATTTT.

The chain uses TRBV28 and TRBJ2-1; D may be TRBD1 (5 bases). The V end lost 3 bases, the J end lost 3 bases, and 12 bases lay between the germline ends. CDR3 length equals 15 residues. Per germline, CDR1 MDHEN and CDR2 SYDVKM. CDR3: CASSLSDKYYNEQFF. The CDR3 bases are TGTGCCAGCAGTTTGTCGGACAAATACTACAATGAGCAGTTCTTC.

The V call is TRBV7-8, the J call TRBJ2-1; the D gene is possibly TRBD2 (6 bases). CDR1 is SGHVS, CDR2 FQNEAQ, per germline. This CDR3 is built from 13 residues. Trimming removed 2 bases from V and 10 bases from J, with 12 bases in between. The CDR3 region has the DNA TGTGCCAGCAGCTTATCCGGGACTTACGAGCAGTTCTTC. Its protein is CASSLSGTYEQFF.

V and J are TRBV5-8 and TRBJ1-2, with 7 bases aligning to TRBD1. CDR1 is SGHTS and CDR2 is YDEGEE in the germline V gene. This CDR3 has 14 residues. V trimming: 5 bases; J trimming: 4 bases; junction bases outside the gene matches: 8. CDR3 bases: TGTGCCAGCAGAAAACAGGGGTACGGCTATGGCTACACCTTC. It is translated as CASRKQGYGYGYTF.

The chain couples TRBV28 to TRBJ1-5, with D possibly TRBD1 on 5 matching bases. V dropped 1 base and J dropped 8 bases, with 12 bases sitting between them. This CDR3 has 14 amino acids. CDR1 is MDHEN, CDR2 SYDVKM, per germline. The CDR3 protein is CASSLSGVLEPQHF. CDR3 nucleotide sequence: TGTGCCAGCAGTTTATCGGGGGTTCTCGAGCCCCAGCATTTT.

The rearrangement joins TRBV6-6 to TRBJ2-7, with D possibly being TRBD1 (5 bases). This CDR3 contains 12 residues. Germline V CDR1 and CDR2: MNHNY, SVGAGI (reference sequence). V dropped 6 bases and J dropped 2 bases, with 8 bases sitting between them. The CDR3 DNA is TGTGCCAGCAGACAGGAAGCCTACGAGCAGTACTTC. This translates into CASRQEAYEQYF.

This rearrangement joins TRBV5-1 to TRBJ2-5; no reliable D call. CDR1 is SGHRS and CDR2 is YFSETQ in the germline V gene. The ends were cut back, 0 bases at V and 2 bases at J, with 11 bases in the middle. The length of the CDR3 is 15 residues. CDR3 amino acids: CASSLEAAVQETQYF. CDR3 DNA: TGCGCCAGCAGCTTGGAGGCCGCGGTTCAAGAGACCCAGTACTTC.

The rearrangement joins TRBV6-5 to TRBJ2-5, with D perhaps assigned TRBD1 or TRBD2 (5 bases each). Germline V gene lookup returns CDR1 MNHEY and CDR2 SVGAGI. The CDR3 consists of 14 residues. Deletions cut 5 bases from V and 5 bases from J, with 15 bases between. Written as DNA, the CDR3 is TGTGCCAGCAGTCAGGACACCTGGGGGGAGACCCAGTACTTC. It yields the protein CASSQDTWGETQYF.

The rearrangement joins TRBV6-5 to TRBJ2-2, with D perhaps matching TRBD1 (5 bases). The germline CDR1 and CDR2 sequences are MNHEY and SVGAGI. The CDR3 contains 13 residues. Trimming took off 8 bases at V and 0 bases at J, with 7 bases between the two ends. For the CDR3, the DNA is TGTGCCAGCTCCAGGGCGAACACCGGGGAGCTGTTTTTT. The encoded protein is CASSRANTGELFF.

This rearrangement joins TRBV7-3 to TRBJ2-1; TRBD2 agrees at 10 bases. Germline V lookup: CDR1 SGHTA, CDR2 FQGTGA. Trimming at V came to 2 bases and at J to 10 bases, leaving 2 bases not matched to a gene. The CDR3 is 13 amino acids. The CDR3, as DNA: TGTGCCAGCAGCTTACTTAGCGGGAGGGAGCAGTTCTTC. Translating gives CASSLLSGREQFF.

J is TRBJ2-7 and V is TRBV2; D unresolved. CDR1 and CDR2 from the germline V gene are SNHLY and FYNNEI. Between the trimmed V and J ends, which lost 3 bases and 8 bases, there was a span of 8 bases. The length of the CDR3 is 11 residues. DNA of the CDR3: TGTGCCAGCAGTGATCAGGTCCAGCAGTACTTC. Encoded protein: CASSDQVQQYF. Full variable domain (rest looked up from reference TRBV2 and TRBJ2-7): EPEVTQTPSHQVTQMGQEVILRCVPISNHLYFYWYRQILGQKVEFLVSFYNNEISEKSEIFDDQFSVERPDGSNFTLKIRSTKLEDSAMYFCASSDQVQQYFGPGTRLTVT.

V gene TRBV9 combines with J gene TRBJ1-4; 9 bases agree with TRBD1. In germline, CDR1 is SGDLS, CDR2 YYNGEE. J gave up 4 bases and V 4 bases, and 2 bases lay outside the gene matches. CDR3 length: 14 residues. The CDR3 DNA is TGTGCCAGCAGCCCGACAGGGGGTAATGAAAAACTGTTTTTT. Protein product: CASSPTGGNEKLFF.

The chain employs TRBV19 and TRBJ1-5; unclear D gene. This CDR3 comprises 14 residues. The germline V gene encodes CDR1 LNHDA and CDR2 SQIVND (reference sequence). V shed 5 bases and J shed 0 bases, with 8 bases lying between them. The CDR3 region has the DNA TGTGCCAGTAGTGAGTACGATAGCAATCAGCCCCAGCATTTT. Encoded protein: CASSEYDSNQPQHF.

For this clone: A much more abundant neighbour one base away suggests this may be a read error. This sample also contains other DNA sequences that code for the same CDR3. The chain joins TRBV7-9 to TRBJ1-2; possibly TRBD1 for D (5 bases). Germline V gene lookup returns CDR1 SEHNR and CDR2 FQNEAQ (reference sequence). V dropped 7 bases and J dropped 8 bases, with 23 bases sitting between them. The CDR3 sequence is 15 residues long. CDR3 in DNA: TGTGCCAGCACCCCTGGTGGGGGGTTTGGCTACGGCTACACCTTC. Translation: CASTPGGGFGYGYTF.

CDR3 coding DNA: TGTGCCAGCAGCTTAGATCCAGATGACACCGGGGAGCTGTTTTTT. This sequence encodes CASSLDPDDTGELFF. The chain has TRBV7-3 and TRBJ2-2; D call uncertain. Germline assignment: CDR1 SGHTA and CDR2 FQGTGA. This CDR3 is built from 15 residues. V was pared by 2 bases and J by 3 bases, with 10 bases between.

V is TRBV29-1 and J is TRBJ2-3; 8 bases are a match to TRBD2. Per germline, CDR1 SQVTM and CDR2 ANQGSEA. V dropped 2 bases and J dropped 2; count of bases not matched to a gene: 3. This CDR3 comprises 14 residues. The CDR3: CSVELAGNTDTQYF. The CDR3 DNA reads TGCAGCGTTGAATTAGCGGGGAACACAGATACGCAGTATTTT.

V usage is TRBV6-5 and J usage is TRBJ2-1, with unresolved D. CDR3 size: 12 residues. Germline lookup yields CDR1 MNHEY and CDR2 SVGAGI. V dropped 2 bases and J dropped 6 bases, with 5 bases sitting between them. This CDR3 is CASSYNGNEQFF. The CDR3 DNA reads TGTGCCAGCAGTTACAACGGCAATGAGCAGTTCTTC.

V is TRBV5-4 and J is TRBJ2-7; the D is unclear. Germline V lookup: CDR1 SGHNT, CDR2 YYREEE (reference sequence). V shed 0 bases and J shed 0 bases, with 10 bases lying between them. The CDR3 has 15 residues. The CDR3 DNA sequence: TGTGCCAGCAGCTTGGATATAGGGATCTCCTACGAGCAGTACTTC. It specifies CASSLDIGISYEQYF.

The chain links TRBV4-1 to TRBJ2-3; D gene ambiguous. Germline CDR1 and CDR2: MGHRA and YSYEKL. Trimming removed 4 bases from V and 2 bases from J, with 13 bases in between. The CDR3 runs to 15 residues. The CDR3 is CASSLSGWITDTQYF. The CDR3 DNA follows: TGCGCCAGCAGCCTCTCGGGTTGGATCACAGATACGCAGTATTTT.

Only one count was recorded for this clone. J is TRBJ1-1 and V is TRBV5-1; TRBD1 matches 7 bases. The CDR3 extends over 14 amino acids. V was clipped by 0 bases and J by 3 bases; unmatched bases: 2. Germline V gene data show CDR1 as SGHRS and CDR2 as YFSETQ. The CDR3 reads CASSLGRGYTEAFF. CDR3 in DNA: TGCGCCAGCAGCTTGGGCAGGGGGTACACTGAAGCTTTCTTT.

The rearrangement links TRBV4-2 to TRBJ2-7; the D gene could be TRBD1 or TRBD2 (5 bases each). This CDR3 is built from 17 residues. CDR1 is LGHNA, CDR2 YNFKEQ, per germline. The V end was cut by 0 bases, the J end by 0 bases, with 15 bases between. DNA of the CDR3: TGTGCCAGCAGCCAAGACGGGAAGGGGACCCCCTCCTACGAGCAGTACTTC. It specifies CASSQDGKGTPSYEQYF.

The chain recombines TRBV5-1 with TRBJ2-7; TRBD2 aligns across 10 bases. This CDR3 has 20 amino acids. V was clipped by 0 bases and J by 6 bases; unmatched bases: 21. CDR1 is SGHRS, CDR2 YFSETQ, per germline. CDR3: CASSLGLAGAGVGGSREQYF. The CDR3 bases are TGCGCCAGCAGCTTGGGGCTAGCGGGAGCTGGTGTCGGCGGGAGTCGCGAGCAGTACTTC.

V usage is TRBV5-1 and J usage is TRBJ2-1; the D gene could be TRBD1 or TRBD2 (5 bases each). The CDR3 has 16 amino acids. The V gene's germline CDR1 is SGHRS and CDR2 YFSETQ. The ends were cut back, 3 bases at V and 7 bases at J, with 20 bases in the middle. DNA for the CDR3: TGCGCCAGCAGCTCGACCCCTCGGGGCAGGGTGAATGAGCAGTTCTTC. This translates into CASSSTPRGRVNEQFF.

V usage is TRBV5-4 and J usage is TRBJ2-3, with 8 bases lining up with TRBD2. The V and J ends lost 1 base and 2 bases, in that order; junction bases with no gene match: 6. Germline V gene lookup returns CDR1 SGHNT and CDR2 YYREEE (reference sequence). This CDR3 has 16 amino acids. This CDR3 reads CASSLTAGGSTDTQYF. The CDR3 DNA sequence: TGTGCCAGCAGCTTGACTGCGGGAGGATCCACAGATACGCAGTATTTT. The entire variable domain, with the rest obtained from reference TRBV5-4 and TRBJ2-3, is as follows: ETGVTQSPTHLIKTRGQQVTLRCSSQSGHNTVSWYQQALGQGPQFIFQYYREEENGRGNFPPRFSGLQFPNYSSELNVNALELDDSALYLCASSLTAGGSTDTQYFGPGTRLTVL.

The rearrangement uses TRBV4-1 and TRBJ2-1; TRBD1 matches at 8 bases. The germline V gene has CDR1 MGHRA and CDR2 YSYEKL. The CDR3 spans 19 residues. V shed 4 bases and J 0 bases; nucleotides not matched to a gene: 14. The CDR3 DNA is TGCGCCAGCAGCCCAGGGGGCTCTCGGAGCGGCCACTCCTACAATGAGCAGTTCTTC. It encodes CASSPGGSRSGHSYNEQFF.

The chain is built from TRBV27 and TRBJ1-1; unclear D gene. Germline V gene data show CDR1 as MNHEY and CDR2 as SMNVEV (reference sequence). The CDR3 runs to 14 residues. Trimming removed 2 bases from V and 4 bases from J, with 11 bases in between. CDR3 loop: CASSLGREGTEAFF. CDR3 DNA sequence: TGTGCCAGCAGTTTAGGAAGGGAAGGCACTGAAGCTTTCTTT.

This rearrangement joins TRBV14 to TRBJ2-7; 7 nucleotides align to TRBD2. CDR1 and CDR2 from the germline V gene are SGHDN and FVKESK. The junction had 2 bases not matched to a gene; V was cut back by 5 bases and J by 1 base. The CDR3 contains 13 residues. This chain's CDR3 is CASSWGGSYEQYF. The DNA for the CDR3 is TGTGCCAGCAGCTGGGGGGGTTCCTACGAGCAGTACTTC.